This T cell receptor (beta chain) was found in a study of T cells in tuberculosis. Study-level information: Sequenced TCRs come from CD1B-GMM tetramer-binding T cells.

Using immunoSEQ multiplex PCR, the repertoire was profiled, and TCRdb retains in-frame clones only, with some absent. Counted here are around 30,000 clones, approximately 93% occurring once; the ten biggest clones make up about 4.9%. This CDR3 is 15 amino acids long. Looked up from germline, CDR1 is MNHNY and CDR2 is SVGAGI (reference sequence). With 6 bases removed from V and 3 bases from J, the gap between germline ends came to 17 bases. To note about this clone: Its cognate antigen is unknown.

The study's findings and limits: GMM-specific TCRs were nearer to active tuberculosis alpha repertoires, suggesting expansion.

This TCR was recovered from a donor aged 10-29 years with latent tuberculosis or without tuberculosis infection. Input material: PBMCs. The chain links TRBV6-6 to TRBJ1-2, with D perhaps TRBD1 (5 bases). CDR3 region: CASRNSRGGDYGYTF. The CDR3 nucleotides read TGTGCCAGCAGGAATTCCCGGGGAGGGGACTATGGCTACACCTTC.